Each of the 21 T cell receptor beta chains below was sequenced from the same sample in a study of blood T cell repertoires in COVID-19. The repertoire was sequenced with immunoSEQ multiplex PCR; TCRdb's copy has only in-frame clones and lacks some. The sample shows 140,000 to 150,000 clones, around four fifths of them seen only once. Sequencing was carried out using peripheral blood. The receptor source for this set is a human donor in a cohort sampled during active COVID-19.

The CDR3 coding sequence is TGTGCCAGCAGCTTGAGCGGGAGTAGCCAAGAGACCCAGTACTTC. Translating it yields CASSLSGSSQETQYF. This sequence joins TRBV5-5 and TRBJ2-5; 8 bases line up with TRBD2. Germline-derived CDR1 and CDR2 are SGHKS and YYEKEE (reference sequence). This CDR3 is 15 amino acids long. The V gene end was trimmed by 1 base and the J gene end by 1 base; junction bases not matched to a gene: 3.

The V and J genes are TRBV7-9 and TRBJ2-1; 9 bases are a match to TRBD1. The V gene's germline CDR1 is SEHNR and CDR2 FQNEAQ (reference sequence). Losses at the gene ends were 8 bases for V and 4 bases for J; bases not matched to a gene: 6. The length of the CDR3 is 14 residues. In nucleotides, the CDR3 is TGTGCCAGCCATAGGACAGGGGCATACAATGAGCAGTTCTTC. As protein: CASHRTGAYNEQFF.

The chain joins TRBV28 to TRBJ1-2; 8 bases line up with TRBD1. The ends lost 2 bases at V and 2 bases at J; junction bases unmatched: 4. CDR1 is MDHEN and CDR2 is SYDVKM in the germline V gene. This CDR3 has 15 amino acids. CDR3 loop: CASSLGTGGNYGYTF. Written as DNA, the CDR3 is TGTGCCAGCAGTTTAGGGACAGGTGGGAACTATGGCTACACCTTC.

The gene calls are TRBV9 and TRBJ1-5; D gene ambiguous. The germline V gene has CDR1 SGDLS and CDR2 YYNGEE. Trimming pared 3 bases from V and 0 bases from J, leaving 10 bases between. CDR3 length: 15 residues. The CDR3 spells CASSATDDSNQPQHF. The CDR3 nucleotides are TGTGCCAGCAGCGCAACAGATGATAGCAATCAGCCCCAGCATTTT.

This clone was recorded once. The chain combines TRBV5-4 with TRBJ2-3; 14 nucleotides match TRBD2. Losses at the gene ends were 4 bases for V and 5 bases for J; bases not matched to a gene: 6. CDR3 length: 16 residues. Germline V gene data show CDR1 as SGHNT and CDR2 as YYREEE (reference sequence). Here the CDR3 reads CASSRTGLAGGDTQYF. The CDR3 DNA follows: TGTGCCAGCAGCCGTACTGGACTAGCGGGGGGAGATACGCAGTATTTT.

V gene TRBV7-8 combines with J gene TRBJ1-1; 8 bases line up with TRBD1. This CDR3 region has 13 residues. Trimming removed 5 bases from V and 10 bases from J; junction bases left unmatched: 9. CDR1 is SGHVS and CDR2 is FQNEAQ in the germline V gene. The CDR3 sequence is CASSATGAGGAFF. CDR3 coding DNA: TGTGCCAGCAGCGCGACAGGGGCCGGAGGAGCTTTCTTT.

The chain links TRBV24-1 to TRBJ2-3; 9 positions match TRBD1. V gave up 4 bases and J gave up 3 bases; unmatched junction bases: 7. The CDR3 runs 16 residues. CDR1 and CDR2 (germline): KGHDR, SFDVKD. CDR3 sequence reads: CATSDSGQGTTDTQYF. CDR3 bases: TGTGCCACCAGTGACTCTGGACAGGGGACGACAGATACGCAGTATTTT.

This chain links TRBV7-2 with TRBJ1-2; no firm D call. The V gene's germline CDR1 is SGHTA and CDR2 FQGNSA. CDR3 length: 14 amino acids. The ends were cut back, 5 bases at V and 4 bases at J, with 14 bases in the middle. The CDR3 nucleotides read TGTGCCAGCAGCCCCCCGGACTCCATCTATGGCTACACCTTC. Translation: CASSPPDSIYGYTF.

About this clone: A much larger clonotype is one base distant, so this may be a read error. This CDR3 is also generated by other DNA sequences in the sample. The chain uses TRBV18 and TRBJ1-6, with 7 bases that match TRBD1. The germline V gene encodes CDR1 KGHSH and CDR2 LQKENI. CDR3 length: 21 residues. The CDR3 sequence: CASSPSTGHNPGRSYNSPLHF. CDR3 nucleotides: TGTGCCAGCTCACCTTCGACAGGGCATAACCCAGGGCGCTCCTATAATTCACCCCTCCATTTT.

The chain employs TRBV28 and TRBJ2-7, with TRBD2 as a possible D gene (5 bases). CDR3 length: 10 residues. The V and J ends lost 10 bases and 6 bases respectively, with 10 bases between them. Per the germline V gene, CDR1 is MDHEN and CDR2 is SYDVKM. CDR3 sequence (DNA): TGTGCCACCCGGAGGATCGAGCAGTACTTC. This gives the protein CATRRIEQYF.

The chain is built from TRBV5-1 and TRBJ1-3; D remains ambiguous. Germline assignment: CDR1 SGHRS and CDR2 YFSETQ. Trimming stripped 0 bases from V and 3 bases from J, with 7 bases between. The CDR3 covers 14 residues. CDR3 DNA sequence: TGCGCCAGCAGCTTGGGCTCAGGTGGAAACACCATATATTTT. The encoded protein is CASSLGSGGNTIYF.

This clone came up once. V gene TRBV19 combines with J gene TRBJ1-5; 7 bases match TRBD1. The CDR3 covers 24 residues. Germline-derived CDR1 and CDR2 are LNHDA and SQIVND (reference sequence). J lost 5 bases, V lost 3 bases, and 34 bases had no gene match. For the CDR3, the DNA is TGTGCCAGTAGTATCCCGACAGGGTCCACGGTCTGGGATTTGTTGCTTGTTCCTCATCAGCCCCAGCATTTT. It encodes CASSIPTGSTVWDLLLVPHQPQHF.

CDR3 nucleotides: TGTGCCACCAGTGATTCAACCGGGACAGGGAACTATGGCTACACCTTC. Translated, it gives CATSDSTGTGNYGYTF. The chain carries TRBV24-1 and TRBJ1-2, with 9 bases matching TRBD1. The CDR3 totals 16 residues. In germline, CDR1 is KGHDR, CDR2 SFDVKD. V dropped 2 bases and J dropped 2; count of bases not matched to a gene: 5.

The chain has TRBV3-1 (or the pseudogene TRBV3-2) and TRBJ1-2; TRBD1 agrees at 9 bases. The CDR3 spans 15 residues. Germline values: CDR1 LGHDT, CDR2 YNNKEL (reference sequence). V gave up 3 bases and J gave up 7 bases; unmatched junction bases: 9. As DNA, the CDR3 is TGTGCCAGCAGCCATGAGGACAGGGGAGGGCCTGGCTACACCTTC. This codes for CASSHEDRGGPGYTF.

The rearrangement uses TRBV19 and TRBJ1-5; D may be TRBD1 (5 bases). This CDR3 has 13 amino acids. CDR1 is LNHDA, CDR2 SQIVND, per germline (reference sequence). Trimming took off 5 bases at V and 5 bases at J, with 10 bases between the two ends. The CDR3 DNA is TGTGCCAGTAGTTGGGGCAGGGATCAGCCCCAGCATTTT. Residues: CASSWGRDQPQHF.

The chain uses TRBV11-2 and TRBJ1-1; D uncertain. The CDR3 contains 12 residues. The germline CDR1 and CDR2 sequences are SGHAT and FQNNGV. Trimming left V 3 bases short and J 6 bases short, with 8 bases between. The CDR3 is CASSFEHPEAFF. The CDR3 bases are TGTGCCAGCAGCTTTGAGCATCCTGAAGCTTTCTTT.

The genes are TRBV5-4 and TRBJ2-7, with a weak D call TRBD2 (6 bases). The CDR3 is 14 amino acids. Germline V gives CDR1 SGHNT, CDR2 YYREEE (reference sequence). The V gene lost 0 bases and the J gene lost 5 bases, with 12 bases spanning the gap. CDR3 sequence reads: CASSLVKEGHEQYF. The CDR3 DNA reads TGTGCCAGCAGCTTGGTGAAGGAGGGCCACGAGCAGTACTTC.

CDR3 amino acids: CASSRQSGYTF. CDR3 nucleotide sequence: TGTGCCAGCAGCCGACAGTCTGGCTACACCTTC. The rearrangement joins TRBV3-1 (or the pseudogene TRBV3-2) to TRBJ1-2; TRBD1 is a possible D gene (5 bases). V was clipped by 4 bases and J by 7 bases, with 7 bases between them. Germline values: CDR1 LGHDT, CDR2 YNNKEL (reference sequence). The CDR3 is 11 amino acids.

The J gene is TRBJ2-7, the V gene TRBV6-5; TRBD1 matches 7 bases. The J segment lost 3 bases and the V segment lost 6 bases, leaving 8 bases of the junction unmatched. This CDR3 has 14 amino acids. Germline V gene sequence: CDR1 MNHEY, CDR2 SVGAGI. The CDR3 loop reads CASSRDSESYEQYF. In DNA form, the CDR3 reads TGTGCCAGCAGCCGGGACAGTGAAAGCTACGAGCAGTACTTC.

The V and J genes are TRBV11-2 and TRBJ2-7, with 7 bases aligning to TRBD1. The CDR3 is 13 residues long. Germline CDR1 SGHAT, CDR2 FQNNGV. Trimming at V came to 6 bases and at J to 5 bases, leaving 7 bases not matched to a gene. The CDR3 bases are TGTGCCAGCAGTGACACAGGGGTCCACGAGCAGTACTTC. It translates to CASSDTGVHEQYF.

The rearrangement joins TRBV13 to TRBJ1-2, with D possibly being TRBD1 (6 bases). The ends were cut back, 4 bases at V and 3 bases at J, with 18 bases in the middle. CDR1 is PRHDT, CDR2 FYEKMQ, per germline (reference sequence). The CDR3 consists of 16 residues. The CDR3 bases are TGTGCCAGCAGCTACCCTCGGGGGGCACCCGACTATGGCTACACCTTC. This gives the protein CASSYPRGAPDYGYTF.